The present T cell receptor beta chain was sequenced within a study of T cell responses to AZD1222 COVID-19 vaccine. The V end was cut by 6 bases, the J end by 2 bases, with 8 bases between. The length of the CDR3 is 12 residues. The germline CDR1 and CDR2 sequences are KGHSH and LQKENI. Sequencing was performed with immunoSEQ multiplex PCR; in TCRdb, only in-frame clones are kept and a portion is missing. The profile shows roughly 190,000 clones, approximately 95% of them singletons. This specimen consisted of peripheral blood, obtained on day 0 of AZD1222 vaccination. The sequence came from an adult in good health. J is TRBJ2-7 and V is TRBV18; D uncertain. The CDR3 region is CASSARAYEQYF. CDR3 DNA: TGTGCCAGCTCGGCCAGAGCCTACGAGCAGTACTTC.